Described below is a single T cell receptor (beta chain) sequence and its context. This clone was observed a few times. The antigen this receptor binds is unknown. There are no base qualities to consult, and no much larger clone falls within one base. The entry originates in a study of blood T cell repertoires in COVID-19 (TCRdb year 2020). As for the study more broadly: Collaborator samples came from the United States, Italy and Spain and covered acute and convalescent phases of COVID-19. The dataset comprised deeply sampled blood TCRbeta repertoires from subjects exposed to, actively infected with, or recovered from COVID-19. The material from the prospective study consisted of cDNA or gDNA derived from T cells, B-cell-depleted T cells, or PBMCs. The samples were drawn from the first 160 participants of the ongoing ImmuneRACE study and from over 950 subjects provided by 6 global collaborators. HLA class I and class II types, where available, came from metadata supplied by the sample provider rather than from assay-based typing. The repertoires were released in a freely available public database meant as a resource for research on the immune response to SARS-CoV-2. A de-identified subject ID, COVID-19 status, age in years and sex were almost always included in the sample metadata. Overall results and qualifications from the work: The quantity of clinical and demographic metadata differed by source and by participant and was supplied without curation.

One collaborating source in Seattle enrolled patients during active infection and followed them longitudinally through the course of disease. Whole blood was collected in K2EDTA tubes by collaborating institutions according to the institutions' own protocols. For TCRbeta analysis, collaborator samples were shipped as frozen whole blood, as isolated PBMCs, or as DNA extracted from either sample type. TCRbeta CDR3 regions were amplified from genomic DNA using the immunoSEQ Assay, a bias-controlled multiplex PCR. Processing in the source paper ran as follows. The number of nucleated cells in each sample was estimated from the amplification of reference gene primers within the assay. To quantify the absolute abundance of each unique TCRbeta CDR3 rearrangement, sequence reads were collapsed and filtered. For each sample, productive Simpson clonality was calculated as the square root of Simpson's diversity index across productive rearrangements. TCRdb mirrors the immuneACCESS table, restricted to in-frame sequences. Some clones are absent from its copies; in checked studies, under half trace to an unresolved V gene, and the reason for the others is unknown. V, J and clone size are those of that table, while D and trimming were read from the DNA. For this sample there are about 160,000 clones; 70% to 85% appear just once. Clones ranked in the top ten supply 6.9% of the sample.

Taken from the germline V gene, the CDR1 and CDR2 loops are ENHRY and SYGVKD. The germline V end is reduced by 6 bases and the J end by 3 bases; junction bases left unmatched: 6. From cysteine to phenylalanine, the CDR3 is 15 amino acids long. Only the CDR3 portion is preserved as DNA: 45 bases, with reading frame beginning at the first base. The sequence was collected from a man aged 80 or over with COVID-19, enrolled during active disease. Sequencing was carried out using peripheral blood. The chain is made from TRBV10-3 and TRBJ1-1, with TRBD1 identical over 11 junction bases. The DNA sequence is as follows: TGTGCCATCAGGGGACAGGGGGTGATGTACACTGAAGCTTTCTTT. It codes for CAIRGQGVMYTEAFF.